This T cell receptor beta chain is from a study of spatial heterogeneity in lung cancer. The sample holds many counts of this clonotype. The CDR3 spans 13 residues. Germline CDR1 and CDR2: MNHEY and SVGEGT. Trimming took off 8 bases at V and 4 bases at J, with 12 bases between the two ends. Using its own MiXCR run on the 5' RACE reads, TCRdb lists one record per CDR3 protein. The table has roughly 10,000 distinct CDR3 sequences, 5.5% to 7.5% seen once. Time point specified: sample taken at primary tumor resection. Sequences were derived from PBMCs, sampled at surgery. The chain recombines TRBV6-2 or TRBV6-3 with TRBJ2-1, with D perhaps matching TRBD1 or TRBD2 (5 bases each). The TCR comes from a male donor with early-stage non-small cell lung cancer. CDR3 nucleotides: TGTGCCAGCGGAGGCTACAGGTACAATGAGCAGTTCTTC. It codes for CASGGYRYNEQFF.